The rows below give T cell receptor beta chains drawn from one sample of a study of blood T cell repertoires in COVID-19. Generated by immunoSEQ multiplex PCR, the TCRdb table keeps only in-frame clones and is missing some. Here the sample spans about 64,000 clones, around 84% being singletons. The sequenced sample consisted of peripheral blood. The receptors were gathered from a woman between 55 and 75 years old with acute or convalescent COVID-19. Each CDR3 is given with its conserved first and last residue. The D gene is left open where the match is weak. Not every row has a clone size; where given, it reads once, few, many or a size class.

j_gene: TRBJ2-3; v_gene: TRBV6-1; abundance: -; d_gene: -; CDR3nt: TGTGCCAGCAGTGATACTCTAGCAGCCACAGATACGCAGTATTTT; CDR3aa: CASSDTLAATDTQYF
j_gene: TRBJ1-4; v_gene: TRBV5-4; abundance: -; d_gene: -; CDR3nt: TGTGCCAGCAGCTTGGCAGGGCGGCTAGACGAAAAACTGTTTTTT; CDR3aa: CASSLAGRLDEKLFF
j_gene: TRBJ1-4; v_gene: TRBV3-1/TRBV3-2; abundance: -; d_gene: -; CDR3nt: TGTGCCAGCAGCCCTTTCCTTAATGAAAAACTGTTTTTT; CDR3aa: CASSPFLNEKLFF
j_gene: TRBJ1-2; v_gene: TRBV6-5; abundance: -; d_gene: -; CDR3nt: TGTGCCAGCAGTAAGGCCCCAGGGGCTGGTGGCTACACCTTC; CDR3aa: CASSKAPGAGGYTF
j_gene: TRBJ2-7; v_gene: TRBV24-1; abundance: -; d_gene: TRBD1; CDR3nt: TGTGCCACCAGTGATTTGCTCTGGACAGGGGAGCCCTACGAGCAGTACTTC; CDR3aa: CATSDLLWTGEPYEQYF
j_gene: TRBJ1-2; v_gene: TRBV10-3; abundance: -; d_gene: -; CDR3nt: TGTGCCATCAGTGAGAACGGGAACTATGGCTACACCTTC; CDR3aa: CAISENGNYGYTF
j_gene: TRBJ2-2; v_gene: TRBV7-3; abundance: -; d_gene: TRBD1; CDR3nt: TGTGCCAGCAGCATCCCTGGACAGGCTGAGCTGTTTTTT; CDR3aa: CASSIPGQAELFF
j_gene: TRBJ2-5; v_gene: TRBV18; abundance: -; d_gene: TRBD2; CDR3nt: TGTGCCAGCTCCACCGGCGGGGGGGCCCGGGAGACCCAGTACTTC; CDR3aa: CASSTGGGARETQYF
j_gene: TRBJ2-1; v_gene: TRBV7-3; abundance: -; d_gene: TRBD1; CDR3nt: TGTGCCAGCAGCATTGGGACAGGGCGCGAGCAGTTCTTC; CDR3aa: CASSIGTGREQFF
j_gene: TRBJ1-5; v_gene: TRBV6-6; abundance: once; d_gene: TRBD1; CDR3nt: TGTGCCAGCATTAAGGGACAGGGGGAGAGCAATCAGCCCCAGCATTTT; CDR3aa: CASIKGQGESNQPQHF
j_gene: TRBJ1-3; v_gene: TRBV5-1; abundance: many; d_gene: -; CDR3nt: TGCGCCAGCAGCCTCCCGCTGGAGGGCTCTGGAAACACCATATATTTT; CDR3aa: CASSLPLEGSGNTIYF
j_gene: TRBJ2-7; v_gene: TRBV13; abundance: -; d_gene: TRBD2; CDR3nt: TGTGCCAGCAGCCTCCGGCGGGGGGTTGACGAGCAGTACTTC; CDR3aa: CASSLRRGVDEQYF
j_gene: TRBJ1-1; v_gene: TRBV7-9; abundance: -; d_gene: -; CDR3nt: TGTGCCAGCAGCTCCCAGGGAACAGGGAACACTGAAGCTTTCTTT; CDR3aa: CASSSQGTGNTEAFF
j_gene: TRBJ1-1; v_gene: TRBV30; abundance: medium-sized; d_gene: -; CDR3nt: TGTGCCTGGGCCAGGGGCACTGAAGCTTTCTTT; CDR3aa: CAWARGTEAFF
j_gene: TRBJ1-2; v_gene: TRBV19; abundance: -; d_gene: -; CDR3nt: TGTGCCAGTAGTATCCCGGACAGCCTCTATGGCTACACCTTC; CDR3aa: CASSIPDSLYGYTF
j_gene: TRBJ1-2; v_gene: TRBV11-2; abundance: many; d_gene: -; CDR3nt: TGTGCCAGCAGCTTAGAGGTGGGCCCCTATGGCTACACCTTC; CDR3aa: CASSLEVGPYGYTF
j_gene: TRBJ1-6; v_gene: TRBV6-5; abundance: -; d_gene: -; CDR3nt: TGTGCCAGCAGTTACCTGGGCAGGGGATCTAATTCACCCCTCCACTTT; CDR3aa: CASSYLGRGSNSPLHF
j_gene: TRBJ2-3; v_gene: TRBV5-1; abundance: -; d_gene: -; CDR3nt: TGCGCCAGCACCACCACCCCGGGGACAGATACGCAGTATTTT; CDR3aa: CASTTTPGTDTQYF
j_gene: TRBJ2-3; v_gene: TRBV30; abundance: -; d_gene: -; CDR3nt: TGTGCCTGGAGCTGGGGGTGGGCTAGCGTTAGCACAGATACGCAGTATTTT; CDR3aa: CAWSWGWASVSTDTQYF
j_gene: TRBJ1-4; v_gene: TRBV2; abundance: once; d_gene: TRBD1; CDR3nt: TGTGCCAGCAGTGGTGACAGGGTAACCTCTGGTGAAAAACTGTTTTTT; CDR3aa: CASSGDRVTSGEKLFF
j_gene: TRBJ2-5; v_gene: TRBV18; abundance: -; d_gene: -; CDR3nt: TGTGCCAGCTCACCCCGGGGGTCGGGAGAGACCCAGTACTTC; CDR3aa: CASSPRGSGETQYF
j_gene: TRBJ1-3; v_gene: TRBV12-3/TRBV12-4; abundance: -; d_gene: TRBD1; CDR3nt: TGTGCCAGCAGTTCGACAGGGGGAAACACCATATATTTT; CDR3aa: CASSSTGGNTIYF
j_gene: TRBJ1-2; v_gene: TRBV5-1; abundance: -; d_gene: -; CDR3nt: TGCGCCAGCAGCCCCACCATCGGGGGGGACTATGGCTACACCTTC; CDR3aa: CASSPTIGGDYGYTF
j_gene: TRBJ2-7; v_gene: TRBV30; abundance: -; d_gene: TRBD2; CDR3nt: TGTGCCTGGACTTTGGGGGGAGGGAGCATCCACGAGCAGTACTTC; CDR3aa: CAWTLGGGSIHEQYF
j_gene: TRBJ1-2; v_gene: TRBV2; abundance: -; d_gene: -; CDR3nt: TGTGCCAGTCAGGTGAACTATGGCTACACCTTC; CDR3aa: CASQVNYGYTF
j_gene: TRBJ2-3; v_gene: TRBV2; abundance: -; d_gene: -; CDR3nt: TGTGCCAGCACTTTTACGGGGGGCCACACAGATACGCAGTATTTT; CDR3aa: CASTFTGGHTDTQYF